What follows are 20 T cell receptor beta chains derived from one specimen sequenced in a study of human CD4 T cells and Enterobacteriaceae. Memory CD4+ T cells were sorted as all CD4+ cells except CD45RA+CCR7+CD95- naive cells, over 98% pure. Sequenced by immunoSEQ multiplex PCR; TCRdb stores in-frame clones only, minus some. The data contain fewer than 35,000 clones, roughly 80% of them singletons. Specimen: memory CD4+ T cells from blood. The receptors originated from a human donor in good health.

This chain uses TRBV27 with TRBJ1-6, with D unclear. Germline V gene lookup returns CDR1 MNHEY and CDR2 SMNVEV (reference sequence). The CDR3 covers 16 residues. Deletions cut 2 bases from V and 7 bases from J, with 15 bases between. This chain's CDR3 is CASSLRPEGGNSPLHF. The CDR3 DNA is TGTGCCAGCAGTTTACGGCCGGAGGGAGGGAATTCACCCCTCCACTTT.

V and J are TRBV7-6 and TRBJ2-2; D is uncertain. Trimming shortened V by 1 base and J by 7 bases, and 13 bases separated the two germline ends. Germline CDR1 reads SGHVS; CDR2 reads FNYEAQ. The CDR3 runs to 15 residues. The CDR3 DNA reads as TGTGCCAGCAGCTTAGGGCTTCCCCAAGGCGGGGAGCTGTTTTTT. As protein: CASSLGLPQGGELFF.

CDR3 DNA: TGCGCCAGCAGTGTCGGACTAGCGGGGGGTTACAATGAGCAGTTCTTC. Encoded protein: CASSVGLAGGYNEQFF. The chain employs TRBV10-1 and TRBJ2-1, with TRBD2 identical over 14 bases. The V gene end was trimmed by 4 bases and the J gene end by 4 bases; junction bases not matched to a gene: 3. The CDR3 is 16 amino acids. Looked up from germline, CDR1 is WNHNN and CDR2 is SYGVQD (reference sequence).

The CDR3 region has the DNA TGTGCCAGCTCGCCTGACAGGAAGGATGGCTACACCTTC. Its protein product is CASSPDRKDGYTF. This chain uses TRBV18 with TRBJ1-2; D is possibly TRBD1 (6 bases). Germline V gene lookup returns CDR1 KGHSH and CDR2 LQKENI. This CDR3 comprises 13 residues. Trimming removed 6 bases from V and 6 bases from J, with 14 bases in between.

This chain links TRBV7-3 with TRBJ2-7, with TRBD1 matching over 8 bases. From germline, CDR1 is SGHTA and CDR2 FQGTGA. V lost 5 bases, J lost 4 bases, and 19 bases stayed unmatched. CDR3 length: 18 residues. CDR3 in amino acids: CASSARGPRTGVTYEQYF. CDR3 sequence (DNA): TGTGCCAGCAGCGCCAGGGGGCCCCGGACCGGGGTTACGTACGAGCAGTACTTC. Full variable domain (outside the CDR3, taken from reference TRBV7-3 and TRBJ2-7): GAGVSQTPSNKVTEKGKYVELRCDPISGHTALYWYRQSLGQGPEFLIYFQGTGAADDSGLPNDRFFAVRPEGSVSTLKIQRTERGDSAVYLCASSARGPRTGVTYEQYFGPGTRLTVT.

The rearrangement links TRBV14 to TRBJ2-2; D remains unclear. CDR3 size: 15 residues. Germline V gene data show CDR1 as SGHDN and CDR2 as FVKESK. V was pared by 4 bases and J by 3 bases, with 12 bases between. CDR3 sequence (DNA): TGTGCCAGCAGCCCTACTATGGAGCACACCGGGGAGCTGTTTTTT. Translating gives CASSPTMEHTGELFF.

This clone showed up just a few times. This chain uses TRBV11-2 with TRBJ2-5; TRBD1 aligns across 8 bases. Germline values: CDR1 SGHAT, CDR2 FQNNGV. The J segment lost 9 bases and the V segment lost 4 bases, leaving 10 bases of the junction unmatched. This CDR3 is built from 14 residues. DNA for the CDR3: TGTGCCAGCAGCTCGGCAGGGGGCCCTACCGCCCAGTACTTC. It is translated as CASSSAGGPTAQYF.

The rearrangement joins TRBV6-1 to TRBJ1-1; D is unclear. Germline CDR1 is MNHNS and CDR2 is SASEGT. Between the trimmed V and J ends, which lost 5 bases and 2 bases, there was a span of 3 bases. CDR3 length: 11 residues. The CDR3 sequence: CASSSNTEAFF. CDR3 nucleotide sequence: TGTGCCAGCAGTTCAAACACTGAAGCTTTCTTT.

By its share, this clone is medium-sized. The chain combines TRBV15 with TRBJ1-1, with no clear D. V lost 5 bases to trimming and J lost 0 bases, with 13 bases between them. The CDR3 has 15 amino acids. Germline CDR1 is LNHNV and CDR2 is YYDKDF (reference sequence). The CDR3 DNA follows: TGTGCCACCAGCGTAGGCCGTCCCATGAACACTGAAGCTTTCTTT. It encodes CATSVGRPMNTEAFF.

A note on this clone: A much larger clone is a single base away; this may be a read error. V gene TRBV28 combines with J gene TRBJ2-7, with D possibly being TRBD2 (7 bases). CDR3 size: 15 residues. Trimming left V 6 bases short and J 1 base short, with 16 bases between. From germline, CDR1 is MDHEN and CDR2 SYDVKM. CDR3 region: CASRPGGAGSYEQYF. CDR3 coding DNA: TGTGCCAGCAGGCCTGGGGGGGCGGGGTCCTACGAGCAGTACTTC.

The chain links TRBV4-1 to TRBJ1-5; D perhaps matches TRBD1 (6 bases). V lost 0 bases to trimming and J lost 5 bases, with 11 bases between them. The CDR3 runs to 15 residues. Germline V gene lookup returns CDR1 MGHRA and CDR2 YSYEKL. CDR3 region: CASSQDGGPYQPQHF. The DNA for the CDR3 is TGCGCCAGCAGCCAAGATGGGGGCCCCTATCAGCCCCAGCATTTT.

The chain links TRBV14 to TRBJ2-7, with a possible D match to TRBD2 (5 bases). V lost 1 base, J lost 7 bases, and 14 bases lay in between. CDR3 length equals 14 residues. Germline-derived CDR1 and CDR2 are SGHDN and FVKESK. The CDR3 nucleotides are TGTGCCAGCAGCCAAGCTCGGGGAGCTTGGGAGCAGTACTTC. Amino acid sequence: CASSQARGAWEQYF.

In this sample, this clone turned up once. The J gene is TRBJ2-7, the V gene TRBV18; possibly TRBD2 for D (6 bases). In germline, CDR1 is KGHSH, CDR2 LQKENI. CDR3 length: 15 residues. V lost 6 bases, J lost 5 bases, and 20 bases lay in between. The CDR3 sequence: CASSPSGLRYDEQYF. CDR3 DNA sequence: TGTGCCAGCTCTCCCTCGGGACTTAGGTACGACGAGCAGTACTTC. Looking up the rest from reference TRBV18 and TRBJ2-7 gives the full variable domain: NAGVMQNPRHLVRRRGQEARLRCSPMKGHSHVYWYRQLPEEGLKFMVYLQKENIIDESGMPKERFSAEFPKEGPSILRIQQVVRGDSAAYFCASSPSGLRYDEQYFGPGTRLTVT.

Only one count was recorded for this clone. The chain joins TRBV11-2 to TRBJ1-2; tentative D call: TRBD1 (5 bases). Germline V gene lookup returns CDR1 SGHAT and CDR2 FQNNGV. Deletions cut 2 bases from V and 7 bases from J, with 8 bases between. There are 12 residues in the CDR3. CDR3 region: CASSLSGGGYTF. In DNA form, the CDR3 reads TGTGCCAGCAGCTTATCGGGGGGTGGCTACACCTTC.

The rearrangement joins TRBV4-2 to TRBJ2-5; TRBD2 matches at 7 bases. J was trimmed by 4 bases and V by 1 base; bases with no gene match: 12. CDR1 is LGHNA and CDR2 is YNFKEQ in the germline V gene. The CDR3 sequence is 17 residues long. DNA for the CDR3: TGTGCCAGCAGCCAAGTCTTCCTGGGGGGGGAAATAGAGACCCAGTACTTC. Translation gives CASSQVFLGGEIETQYF.

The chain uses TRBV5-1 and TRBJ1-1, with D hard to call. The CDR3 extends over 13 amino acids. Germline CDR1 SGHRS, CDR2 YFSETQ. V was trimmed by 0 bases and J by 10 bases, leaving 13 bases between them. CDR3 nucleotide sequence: TGCGCCAGCAGCTTGGTTGGGGAGGGTGGAGCTTTCTTT. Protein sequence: CASSLVGEGGAFF.

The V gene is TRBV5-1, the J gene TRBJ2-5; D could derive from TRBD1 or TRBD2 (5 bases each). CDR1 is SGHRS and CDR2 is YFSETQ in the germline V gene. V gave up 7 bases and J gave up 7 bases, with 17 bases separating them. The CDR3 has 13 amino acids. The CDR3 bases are TGCGCCAGCGGATCCGGGACGACATTGACCCAGTACTTC. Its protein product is CASGSGTTLTQYF.

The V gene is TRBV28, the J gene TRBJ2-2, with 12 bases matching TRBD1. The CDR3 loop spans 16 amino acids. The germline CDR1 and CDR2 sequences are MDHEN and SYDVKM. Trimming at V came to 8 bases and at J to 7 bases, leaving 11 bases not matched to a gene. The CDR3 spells CASQGWGQGAGGELFF. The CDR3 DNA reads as TGTGCCAGCCAGGGGTGGGGACAGGGGGCCGGCGGGGAGCTGTTTTTT.

The CDR3 sequence is CASSPDPLSTEAFF. CDR3 DNA: TGTGCCAGCAGTCCCGACCCTTTGAGCACTGAAGCTTTCTTT. The chain has TRBV6-6 and TRBJ1-1; no definite D call. V lost 5 bases and J 4 bases, leaving 14 bases between the germline ends. The germline V gene encodes CDR1 MNHNY and CDR2 SVGAGI (reference sequence). The CDR3 is made up of 14 amino acids.

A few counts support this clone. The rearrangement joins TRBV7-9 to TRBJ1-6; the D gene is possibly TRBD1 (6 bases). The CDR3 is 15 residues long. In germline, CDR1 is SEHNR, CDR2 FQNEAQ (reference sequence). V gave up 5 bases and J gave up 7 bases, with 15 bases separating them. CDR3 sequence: CASSLGLGANSPLHF. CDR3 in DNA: TGTGCCAGCAGCCTCGGGTTGGGGGCCAATTCACCCCTCCACTTT. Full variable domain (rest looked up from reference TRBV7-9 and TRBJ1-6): DTGVSQNPRHKITKRGQNVTFRCDPISEHNRLYWYRQTLGQGPEFLTYFQNEAQLEKSRLLSDRFSAERPKGSFSTLEIQRTEQGDSAMYLCASSLGLGANSPLHFGNGTRLTVT.